This T cell receptor (beta chain) was retrieved from a study of T cells in Graves' hyperthyroidism and ophthalmopathy. Amplified TCR beta CDR3 regions derived from RNA transcripts. Primed by the HTBI set, a first-round RT-PCR was run on the TCR CDR3. TCRdb used MiXCR to reprocess the multiplex PCR reads, holding one entry per CDR3 protein. This sample has 450,000 to 650,000 distinct CDR3 sequences, with around 21% found just once. Looked up from germline, CDR1 is DFQATT and CDR2 is SNEGSKA (reference sequence). The CDR3 length is 15 residues. Trimming removed 0 bases from V and 1 base from J, with 12 bases in between.

The chain links TRBV20-1 to TRBJ2-5, with D maybe TRBD2 (5 bases). Sequencing used blood. The TCR comes from a man aged 18 to 29 with Graves' hyperthyroidism. CDR3 protein: CSARDGADFQETQYF. The CDR3 DNA reads TGCAGTGCTAGAGATGGAGCGGATTTCCAAGAGACCCAGTACTTC.